The rows below give T cell receptor beta chains drawn from one sample of a study of vaccination and CD4 T cells after COVID-19. Their recognized antigens are unknown. Each CDR3 protein gets one entry after TCRdb re-called the PCR reads with MiXCR. The repertoire includes around 11,000 distinct CDR3 sequences, 29% of them detected once, and around a quarter sits in the top ten. Sequenced input: cultured CD4+ T cells from blood. The source of these receptors is a human donor with COVID-19. Both conserved end residues are part of each CDR3. Fields, in order: J gene, CDR3 length, clone size, V gene, D gene, CDR3 protein, CDR3 DNA. D genes are given only for firm matches. A row's size may be missing; if present it is once, few, many or a size class.

>TRBJ2-7|12|NA|TRBV2|NA
CASSGDGYEQYF
TGTGCCAGCAGTGGGGACGGATACGAGCAGTACTTC
>TRBJ2-5|14|NA|TRBV14|NA
CASSQDYRGQTQYF
TGTGCCAGCAGCCAAGACTATCGGGGACAGACCCAGTACTTC
>TRBJ2-7|15|NA|TRBV12-3/TRBV12-4|NA
CASSLPGQRTYEQYF
TGTGCCAGCAGTTTACCTGGACAAAGAACCTACGAGCAGTACTTC
>TRBJ1-5|16|medium-sized|TRBV7-2|TRBD1
CASSLLPGGINQPQHF
TGTGCCAGCAGCTTACTGCCAGGGGGTATCAATCAGCCCCAGCATTTT
>TRBJ2-5|14|few|TRBV7-9|NA
CASSFRLDQETQYF
TGTGCCAGCAGCTTTCGGCTAGACCAAGAGACCCAGTACTTC
>TRBJ2-3|16|NA|TRBV21-1|NA
CASSPHGGRRTDTQYF
TGTGCCAGCAGCCCACACGGCGGGCGTCGCACAGATACGCAGTATTTT
>TRBJ1-5|18|NA|TRBV20-1|NA
CSATRPPGAETRTDTQHF
TGCAGTGCTACCAGGCCCCCGGGGGCGGAGACCCGCACAGATACGCAGCATTTT
>TRBJ2-5|13|once|TRBV11-2|TRBD2
CASSATGRETQYF
TGTGCCAGCAGCGCGACCGGGAGGGAGACCCAGTACTTC
>TRBJ2-7|12|NA|TRBV2|NA
CASSESTRDGYF
TGTGCCAGCAGTGAATCCACCAGGGACGGGTACTTC
>TRBJ2-1|15|once|TRBV19|TRBD1
CASTPDRGFYNEQFF
TGTGCCAGTACCCCTGACAGGGGCTTTTACAATGAGCAGTTCTTC
>TRBJ2-3|14|few|TRBV6-1|NA
CAVRGASGTDTQYF
TGTGCCGTCAGGGGGGCGAGTGGGACAGATACGCAGTATTTT
>TRBJ2-5|12|few|TRBV7-2|NA
CATAVLEETQYF
TGTGCCACTGCTGTTTTGGAAGAGACCCAGTACTTC